This TCR beta chain was sequenced for a study of OX40 agonist ivuxolimab in advanced cancers. Study in general: Hepatocellular carcinoma, melanoma, renal cell or head and neck cancer occurred in dose-escalation patients. It was permissible to have had prior anti-PD-1, anti-PD-L1 or anti-CTLA-4 therapy, and approximately 38% had some.

Details on this clone: Its target is not known.

Whole-study findings and limits: Some nonresponders likewise displayed low normalized T-cell clonal expansion. Mean expanded clone counts were higher in CD8+ than CD4+ T cells.

Generated by immunoSEQ multiplex PCR, the TCRdb table keeps only in-frame clones and is missing some. This table has tens of thousands of clones, roughly 80% appearing once. The specimen was CD4+ or CD8+ T cells sorted from blood, collected in a trial of the OX40 agonist ivuxolimab. The receptor was isolated from an adult with an advanced solid tumor such as melanoma, head and neck, liver or kidney cancer.

CDR3 sequence: CASSRDRGEQYF. CDR3 DNA: TGTGCCAGCAGCCGGGACAGAGGCGAGCAGTACTTC. The V call is TRBV6-1, the J call TRBJ2-7; 7 nucleotides match TRBD1. The CDR3 contains 12 residues. V shed 6 bases and J 6 bases; nucleotides not matched to a gene: 5. Germline CDR1 is MNHNS and CDR2 is SASEGT.